This T cell receptor (beta chain) comes out of a study of cytomegalovirus exposure and HLA in healthy donors (dated by TCRdb to 2017 to 2019). Broadly, across the study: According to an earlier analysis of 587 of the donors, roughly 180 million T cells yielded 90 million to 130 million unique TCR beta sequences and about 280 Gb of sequence data. Four to six DR-DQ haplotypes were handled as single units for association and clustering, since linkage in the cohort was strong. In a later analysis, previously published TCR beta repertoires from 550 to 700 donors were re-analyzed and high-resolution HLA genotyping was added so that TCR occurrence patterns could be studied. Of the roughly 410 genotyped donors, over 80% were placed in the genetic ancestry cluster associated with self-reported Caucasian donors. In the later analysis, no new phenotypic data were used to find candidate immune exposures; instead, reliance was placed on TCR beta sequences and their occurrence across donors. The number of typed donors differed by locus: roughly 620-630 for A, B, C, DRB1 and DQB1; approximately 520 for DQA1; 606 for DPA1; and roughly 490 for DPB1. An early release covering approximately 600 HLA-typed donors comprised approximately 290 gigabases of sequencing data and roughly 86 million unique TCR sequences. Using immunosequencing, the study profiled T cell repertoires from roughly 650 subjects and related those repertoires to cytomegalovirus serostatus. An earlier analysis of around 540 of the donors applied high-throughput TCR beta sequencing to assess whether each TCR beta V gene segment acted as functional or pseudogenic. Alongside the repertoire data, information on donor age, sex, ethnicity and CMV serostatus was compiled. In addition to the first cohort of roughly 670 subjects, a separate validation cohort of approximately 130 different subjects was used. Among around 400 genotyped donors of the cohort, an average of roughly 230,000 unique TCR beta nucleotide sequences was sequenced per donor, of which about 19% were non-productive. Both class I and class II loci were covered by HLA typing, at four-digit resolution. To predict cytomegalovirus infection status, the study brought together high-throughput TCR immunosequencing, statistical association of individual TCRs with disease status, and machine learning. The study aimed to test whether signatures of past pathogen exposure could be identified by cataloging public T cell receptors. All discovery cohort repertoires had been generated on a single sequencing platform. A later genetic analysis used genome-wide SNP genotypes for about three fifths of the 666 donors, treating that subset as a discovery cohort. General findings and caveats noted by the study authors: Over 15 rarely observed V segments, including chromosome 9 orphons, were excluded from the earlier analysis of 550 to 700 of the donors because counts were too low. According to a later analysis, parvovirus B19, influenza, CMV and Epstein-Barr virus appeared linked to several top co-occurrence clusters. In an earlier analysis of more than 500 of the donors, most TCR beta V segments appeared in productive rearrangements about 87% or about 30% of the time, broadly matching IMGT annotations. The study gave a list of some 150 TCR beta chains associated with cytomegalovirus. Only TCR beta chains were sequenced in this cohort, and the absence of alpha or paired-chain data limited detectable features. In a later genetic analysis, a missense DCLRE1C variant was associated with V-gene and J-gene trimming of TCR beta chains, and the association was replicated in an independent cohort. Because some donors lacked HLA typing at each locus, the association tests relied only on the typed subset. Presence/absence analyses assumed roughly uniform sequencing depth across donors, an assumption that may not hold. In a later analysis, HLA-associated TCR beta chains were found to be more clonally expanded and to have lower generation probabilities than equally common non-associated chains. The classifier was reported to diagnose cytomegalovirus status with high specificity and sensitivity in both the original cohort and the validation cohort. Immune exposure information for the cohort was limited to CMV serostatus. A later analysis associated about 17,000 TCR beta sequences with specific HLA alleles at a false discovery rate of 0.05. According to a later analysis, TCR association rates differed among HLA loci, with DRB1 alleles showing the most associated TCRs and HLA-C alleles showing the fewest. A later analysis found that most CMV-associated TCR beta chains appeared HLA-restricted, with HLA associations seemingly driven largely by CMV exposure. A cluster of highly shared sequence variants was judged likely to represent a technical artifact of the sequencing pipeline. It was suggested by the authors that the approach could potentially be generalized to other disease states and immunological phenotypes. Some IMGT-functional V segments, including TRBV6-2 and TRBV6-3, could not be distinguished by the 87-base-pair reads and were therefore excluded. A further reported finding was that TCR beta sequences accurately predicted the HLA-A and HLA-B alleles for most subjects in the first cohort. In vitro tests confirmed that a few of the cytomegalovirus-associated TCR beta chains recognize cytomegalovirus antigens. Correlated functional status among segregating V segments might be attributable to linkage disequilibrium, but an unknown experimental factor could not be ruled out. Most TCR sequences were observed very rarely across donors, whereas some public TCRs were present in many individuals. Strong co-occurrence of HLA alleles, especially DR and DQ, made assigning TCR associations to individual alleles difficult. In a later genetic analysis, fewer N-insertions in productive TCRs were reported among donors in an Asian-associated ancestry cluster than the 666-donor mean.

The cohort comprised some 700 healthy bone marrow donors. At the time of sampling, all cohort members were nominally healthy, though unrecorded immune exposures were likely present. The donor was CMV seropositive and belonged to the group of 250 to 300 seropositive cohort members. A peripheral blood sample was provided by each donor, and peripheral blood mononuclear cells were used for TCR beta sequencing. Genomic DNA was extracted from the blood cell samples with the Qiagen DNeasy Blood Extraction Kit. The CDR3 contains 14 residues, cysteine and phenylalanine counted. Left in the record is the CDR3 DNA by itself, 42 bases read in frame from the first base. The junction carries 6 bases between V and J, which are trimmed by 0 bases and 0 bases respectively. Sequences SGDLS (CDR1) and YYNGEE (CDR2) are obtained from the germline V gene. The library was made by the immunoSEQ multiplex PCR assay. For the multiplex PCR, a mixture combining 60 forward primers for TCR Vbeta segments and 13 reverse primers for TCR Jbeta segments was used. A multiplex PCR assay on genomic DNA amplified the CDR3 region of rearranged TCR beta genes. On the Illumina HiSeq System, the amplified TCR beta libraries were sequenced as 87-base-pair reads. The source study handled its data this way. Across the roughly 640 repertoires, a later analysis counted 75 million to 90 million unique TCR beta chains, 9.5 million to 12 million of which were shared by at least two donors. Raw reads were error-corrected and collapsed into unique sequences with a nearest-neighbor algorithm that merged closely related sequences to remove PCR and sequencing errors. Alignment of CDR3 sequences to IMGT reference sequences was used to assign V, D and J gene segments. For a sequence to be retained, a match of at least six nucleotides to both a V gene segment and a J gene segment was required. A rearrangement was called productive if the CDR3 had no stop codons and remained in frame with V and J, and every other rearrangement was called non-productive. Following IMGT convention, CDR3 was defined as the stretch from the second conserved V-encoded cysteine up to the conserved J-encoded phenylalanine. The earlier analysis of fewer than 750 of the donors excluded sequences that lacked an unambiguous match to a single V gene segment. In an earlier analysis of a few hundred of the donors, a V segment was called functional when productive rearrangements were above 56.7%, and segregating when the standard deviation between donors exceeded 5%. A statistical classification framework was developed to diagnose cytomegalovirus status using the catalog of TCR beta chain sequences. V and J gene assignment, in a later analysis, came from comparing TCR nucleotide sequences with IMGT/GENE-DB human TR gene sequences. In a later analysis, CDR3 sequences and most-parsimonious VDJ recombination scenarios were assigned using the TCRdist pipeline. In a later analysis, every TCR beta chain was defined by the combination of its CDR3 amino acid sequence and its V-gene family, and reads without a unique V-gene family were dropped. In a later analysis, some 600 highly shared, low-generation-probability nucleotide sequences were removed to address suspected cross-contamination and a sequencing artifact. In a later analysis, a clonal expansion index for each public chain was calculated from normalized within-repertoire ranks of inferred template counts. In a later analysis, generation probabilities were computed with a VDJ recombination model fitted to out-of-frame rearrangements, and the resulting probabilities were checked against IGoR. A later analysis scored TCR-TCR, TCR-HLA and TCR-CMV co-occurrence with hypergeometric tests, applying a repertoire-size bias correction to TCR pairs. In a later analysis, false discovery rates were estimated by permuting HLA or CMV assignments 20 times. A later analysis grouped co-occurring TCRs with DBSCAN, adding TCRdist sequence similarity when clustering within HLA-allele-positive subsets. For co-occurrence clustering, repertoires with fewer than 30,000 or more than 120,000 public chains were excluded, along with a handful of repertoires with anomalous nucleotide sharing. Entries here come from immuneACCESS through TCRdb and include only in-frame sequences with V and J called. Some clones fail to appear in such tables; in the studies checked, an unresolved V gene covers under half of the shortfall, and the cause of the remainder is unknown. Clonal size and the V and J genes are those of that table, whereas D and trimming came from the DNA. The sample's table lists a count of about 88,000 clones. The leading ten clones occupy about 5.5% of the sample.

As for this clone: Its antigen is currently not known. Other DNA sequences of this sample code for an identical CDR3.

This sequence uses TRBV9 and TRBJ1-1; the D gene assignment is ambiguous. The clonotype originates from a girl aged 10-17 years in good health and CMV-seropositive. Sequencing was performed on PBMCs. The DNA reads TGTGCCAGCAGCGTAGCGGTTATGAACACTGAAGCTTTCTTT. Translated, this is CASSVAVMNTEAFF. Joined to the reference TRBV9 and TRBJ1-1 proteins, this CDR3 gives the full variable domain: DSGVTQTPKHLITATGQRVTLRCSPRSGDLSVYWYQQSLDQGLQFLIQYYNGEERAKGNILERFSAQQFPDLHSELNLSSLELGDSALYFCASSVAVMNTEAFFGQGTRLTVV.